Sequencing of this TCR beta chain was carried out in a study of early T cells in non-severe SARS-CoV-2 infection. TCRdb used MiXCR to reprocess the 5' RACE reads, holding one entry per CDR3 protein. The sample has about 69,000 distinct CDR3 sequences, about 9.4% seen once. The length of the CDR3 is 15 residues. V usage is TRBV21-1 and J usage is TRBJ2-7; the table names TRBD1, a call not compared with the DNA. TRBV21-1 is classified as a pseudogene. The sequencing sample was made of whole blood. This sequence originates from an adult who was a healthcare worker with PCR-confirmed SARS-CoV-2 infection or an uninfected control (not recorded which). The CDR3 region is CASSKERGRENEQYF. The CDR3 DNA is TGTGCCAGCAGCAAAGAAAGGGGGCGCGAAAACGAGCAGTACTTC.